Shown below are 10 T cell receptor beta chains from a single sample sequenced in a study of blood T cells in healthy people across ages. The second PCR ran roughly 6 to 11 cycles with a sample-barcoded 5' primer and J-beta primers. TCRdb fed the 5' RACE reads into MiXCR, producing one record per CDR3 protein. The table records 1.5 million to 2 million distinct CDR3 sequences, 49% of them present only once. Sequences were obtained from blood. The receptors derive from a woman between 40 and 55 years old in good health.

The chain combines TRBV7-2 with TRBJ1-1; no definite D call. From germline, CDR1 is SGHTA and CDR2 FQGNSA. The length of the CDR3 is 14 residues. The V gene lost 3 bases and the J gene lost 4 bases, with 12 bases spanning the gap. As DNA, the CDR3 is TGTGCCAGCAGCTTCACGGGGTTGGTCACTGAAGCTTTCTTT. Translation: CASSFTGLVTEAFF. The entire variable domain, with the rest obtained from reference TRBV7-2 and TRBJ1-1, is as follows: GAGVSQSPSNKVTEKGKDVELRCDPISGHTALYWYRQSLGQGLEFLIYFQGNSAPDKSGLPSDRFSAERTGGSVSTLTIQRTQQEDSAVYLCASSFTGLVTEAFFGQGTRLTVV.

The V gene is TRBV7-9, the J gene TRBJ2-1; 10 nucleotides align to TRBD1. With 2 bases clipped from V and 6 bases from J, the junction kept 7 bases outside the gene matches. The germline V gene has CDR1 SEHNR and CDR2 FQNEAQ (reference sequence). The CDR3 covers 16 residues. CDR3 DNA sequence: TGTGCCAGCAGCTTAAGCCGACAGGGGGCTGTCAATGAGCAGTTCTTC. Amino acid sequence: CASSLSRQGAVNEQFF.

CDR3 amino acids: CASSVDRGVAEQYF. The CDR3 DNA follows: TGTGCCAGCAGCGTCGACAGGGGGGTAGCCGAGCAGTACTTC. This chain uses TRBV7-2 with TRBJ2-7, with TRBD1 identical over 9 bases. Losses at the gene ends were 5 bases for V and 6 bases for J; bases not matched to a gene: 8. The germline V gene has CDR1 SGHTA and CDR2 FQGNSA. The CDR3 has 14 amino acids.

This rearrangement joins TRBV6-2 or TRBV6-3 to TRBJ2-7; the D gene is possibly TRBD1 (6 bases). Germline CDR1 and CDR2: MNHEY and SVGEGT. The V and J ends lost 10 bases and 2 bases respectively, with 12 bases between them. CDR3 size: 12 residues. CDR3 sequence (DNA): TGTGCCACCAAGACAGGACCCTACGAGCAGTACTTC. Protein sequence: CATKTGPYEQYF.

The chain combines TRBV7-9 with TRBJ2-3; TRBD2 aligns across 12 bases. The germline V gene has CDR1 SEHNR and CDR2 FQNEAQ (reference sequence). V lost 8 bases to trimming and J lost 3 bases; unmatched junction nucleotides: 6. The CDR3 is 15 amino acids. The CDR3 protein is CASPRTSGDTDTQYF. For the CDR3, the DNA is TGTGCCAGCCCACGGACTAGCGGGGATACAGATACGCAGTATTTT.

The chain couples TRBV29-1 to TRBJ2-1; 7 bases agree with TRBD1. Trimming removed 0 bases from V and 1 base from J; junction bases left unmatched: 3. The V gene's germline CDR1 is SQVTM and CDR2 ANQGSEA. The CDR3 length is 15 residues. The CDR3 reads CSVEDGQASYNEQFF. The DNA for the CDR3 is TGCAGCGTTGAAGATGGACAGGCATCCTACAATGAGCAGTTCTTC.

This clonotype appeared a few times. The chain has TRBV9 and TRBJ2-1, with 8 positions matching TRBD2. After removal of 3 bases from V and 7 bases from J, the junction contained 9 bases not matched to a gene. This CDR3 is 15 amino acids long. From germline, CDR1 is SGDLS and CDR2 YYNGEE. The CDR3 region is CASSARGTGGNEQFF. The CDR3 DNA reads as TGTGCCAGCAGCGCCCGCGGGACGGGGGGGAATGAGCAGTTCTTC.

This clonotype was seen a handful of times. The gene calls are TRBV7-2 and TRBJ2-5; D is undetermined. The germline V gene has CDR1 SGHTA and CDR2 FQGNSA. V lost 2 bases to trimming and J lost 1 base, with 17 bases between them. This CDR3 is built from 17 residues. CDR3 residues: CASSLRARTLVQETQYF. In DNA, the CDR3 is TGTGCCAGCAGCTTAAGGGCTCGGACGCTCGTCCAAGAGACCCAGTACTTC. Based on the CDR3 plus reference TRBV7-2 and TRBJ2-5, the full variable domain is GAGVSQSPSNKVTEKGKDVELRCDPISGHTALYWYRQSLGQGLEFLIYFQGNSAPDKSGLPSDRFSAERTGGSVSTLTIQRTQQEDSAVYLCASSLRARTLVQETQYFGPGTRLLVL.

Notes on this clonotype: One end of the junction is discordant with germline, which a read error may explain. This chain uses TRBV15 with TRBJ2-1; 9 positions agree with TRBD2. The CDR3 has 16 residues. The V gene's germline CDR1 is LNHNV and CDR2 YYDKDF (reference sequence). Here the CDR3 DNA reads TGTGCCACCGGCAGAGGTGTTAGCGGGGGTTACAATGAGCAGTTCTTC. This codes for CATGRGVSGGYNEQFF.

This chain uses TRBV12-3 or TRBV12-4 with TRBJ1-2; no clear D gene. The V gene lost 7 bases and the J gene lost 6 bases, with 9 bases spanning the gap. This CDR3 contains 11 residues. The CDR3, as DNA: TGTGCCAGCACGCGGGGTGATGGCTACACCTTC. It yields the protein CASTRGDGYTF.